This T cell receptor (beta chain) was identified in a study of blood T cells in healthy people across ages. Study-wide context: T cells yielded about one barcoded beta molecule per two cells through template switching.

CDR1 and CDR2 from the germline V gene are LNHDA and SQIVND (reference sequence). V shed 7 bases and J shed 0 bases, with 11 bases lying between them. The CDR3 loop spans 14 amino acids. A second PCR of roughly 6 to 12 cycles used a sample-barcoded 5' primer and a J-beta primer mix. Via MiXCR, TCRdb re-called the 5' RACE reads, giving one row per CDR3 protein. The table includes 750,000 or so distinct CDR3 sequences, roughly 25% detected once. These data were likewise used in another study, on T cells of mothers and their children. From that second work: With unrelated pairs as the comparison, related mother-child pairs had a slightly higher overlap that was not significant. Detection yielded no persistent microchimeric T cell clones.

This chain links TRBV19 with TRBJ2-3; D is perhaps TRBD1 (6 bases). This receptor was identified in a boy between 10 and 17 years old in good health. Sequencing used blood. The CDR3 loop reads CASTWTASTDTQYF. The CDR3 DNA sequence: TGTGCCAGTACTTGGACAGCGAGCACAGATACGCAGTATTTT.